These 12 T cell receptor beta chains share one sample of origin, sequenced in a study of cytotoxic CD8 clonotypes in ibrutinib-treated CLL. TCRdb's copy holds only in-frame clones and misses some; the assay was immunoSEQ multiplex PCR. The profile covers 150,000 to 200,000 clones, with around nine tenths appearing a single time and about 2.9% taken by the ten largest. Sequencing was performed on PBMCs, taken at disease progression, from a patient treated with ibrutinib. These receptors all stem from a human donor with chronic lymphocytic leukemia.

This CDR3 is CASSIGDRILDSNQPQHF. The CDR3 DNA follows: TGTGCCAGCAGTATAGGGGACAGGATACTTGATAGCAATCAGCCCCAGCATTTT. The genes are TRBV28 and TRBJ1-5, with 8 nucleotides matching TRBD1. CDR1 is MDHEN, CDR2 SYDVKM, per germline. CDR3 size: 18 residues. After removal of 5 bases from V and 0 bases from J, the junction contained 12 bases not matched to a gene.

The chain has TRBV19 and TRBJ2-1; either TRBD1 or TRBD2 may fit D (5 bases each). Deletions cut 1 base from V and 9 bases from J, with 13 bases between. This CDR3 is 14 amino acids long. CDR1 and CDR2 from the germline V gene are LNHDA and SQIVND (reference sequence). CDR3 nucleotides: TGTGCCAGTAGTATAGTCGGGGCGTCGAGTGAGCAGTTCTTC. Translated, it gives CASSIVGASSEQFF.

On this clone itself: Other nucleotide sequences from this sample produce the same CDR3. The chain joins TRBV5-6 to TRBJ2-7; D not certain. V was shortened by 0 bases and J by 4 bases, with 5 bases between the two germline ends. Germline-derived CDR1 and CDR2 are SGHDT and YYEEEE. This CDR3 region has 12 residues. The CDR3 region is CASSLARYEQYF. The CDR3 region has the DNA TGTGCCAGCAGCTTGGCCAGGTACGAGCAGTACTTC. The full variable domain, completed using reference TRBV5-6 and TRBJ2-7, is DAGVTQSPTHLIKTRGQQVTLRCSPKSGHDTVSWYQQALGQGPQFIFQYYEEEERQRGNFPDRFSGHQFPNYSSELNVNALLLGDSALYLCASSLARYEQYFGPGTRLTVT.

The chain combines TRBV10-1 with TRBJ2-7; weak D call: TRBD2 (6 bases). The V end lost 10 bases, the J end lost 3 bases, and 13 bases lay between the germline ends. The CDR3 loop spans 12 amino acids. CDR1 is WNHNN and CDR2 is SYGVQD in the germline V gene (reference sequence). CDR3 nucleotide sequence: TGCGCCAACCGCGTCGGGGGCTACGAGCAGTACTTC. Translated, it gives CANRVGGYEQYF.

This chain joins TRBV6-5 and TRBJ1-1; D is unclear. There are 15 residues in the CDR3. Trimming removed 5 bases at V and 4 bases at J, with 17 bases between. Germline CDR1 MNHEY, CDR2 SVGAGI. CDR3 sequence reads: CASSGLDILGTEAFF. CDR3 coding DNA: TGTGCCAGCAGTGGTTTAGACATACTAGGCACTGAAGCTTTCTTT.

This rearrangement joins TRBV10-1 to TRBJ2-1; tentative D call: TRBD2 (5 bases). The CDR3 loop spans 19 amino acids. V dropped 8 bases and J dropped 3 bases, with 29 bases sitting between them. Germline V gene data show CDR1 as WNHNN and CDR2 as SYGVQD (reference sequence). In nucleotides, the CDR3 is TGCGCCAGCTCACTTACCCCCGGGGAAATCGACCCCAGCTACAATGAGCAGTTCTTC. It encodes CASSLTPGEIDPSYNEQFF.

The chain carries TRBV19 and TRBJ1-5, with 8 bases fitting TRBD1. Germline-derived CDR1 and CDR2 are LNHDA and SQIVND (reference sequence). The CDR3 consists of 13 residues. V lost 7 bases, J lost 5 bases, and 4 bases stayed unmatched. DNA for the CDR3: TGTGCCAGTACTGACAGGGGCCATCAGCCCCAGCATTTT. Translated, it gives CASTDRGHQPQHF.

V gene TRBV30 combines with J gene TRBJ1-5; possibly TRBD1 for D (6 bases). There are 15 residues in the CDR3. The ends were cut back, 5 bases at V and 3 bases at J, with 17 bases in the middle. In germline, CDR1 is GTSNPN, CDR2 SVGIG (reference sequence). Written as DNA, the CDR3 is TGTGCCTGGGGGCTTCCGGGACAATTCAATCAGCCCCAGCATTTT. It yields the protein CAWGLPGQFNQPQHF.

The J gene is TRBJ1-1, the V gene TRBV7-3; D perhaps matches TRBD1 (6 bases). The CDR3 loop spans 15 amino acids. V lost 4 bases to trimming and J lost 0 bases, with 12 bases between them. Germline CDR1 reads SGHTA; CDR2 reads FQGTGA. In DNA form, the CDR3 reads TGTGCCAGCAGCTCTACGTGGACAGTGAACACTGAAGCTTTCTTT. As protein: CASSSTWTVNTEAFF.

The sample holds one count of this clone. The V and J genes are TRBV5-1 and TRBJ2-7; 10 bases are shared with TRBD1. The CDR3 sequence is 14 residues long. Trimming at V came to 6 bases and at J to 1 base, leaving 4 bases not matched to a gene. CDR1 is SGHRS and CDR2 is YFSETQ in the germline V gene. CDR3 nucleotide sequence: TGCGCCAGCAACCGACAGGGGGCTTCCTACGAGCAGTACTTC. Residues: CASNRQGASYEQYF.

The chain couples TRBV27 to TRBJ2-1; the match to TRBD2 covers 7 bases. The CDR3 consists of 15 residues. Per the germline V gene, CDR1 is MNHEY and CDR2 is SMNVEV (reference sequence). With V trimmed by 4 bases and J by 7 bases, 10 bases remained unmatched. The CDR3 loop reads CASSWGGSAGNEQFF. The CDR3 DNA reads TGTGCCAGCAGTTGGGGGGGTAGCGCTGGAAATGAGCAGTTCTTC.

This sequence joins TRBV30 and TRBJ1-2, with TRBD1 matching over 10 bases. There are 15 residues in the CDR3. V gave up 6 bases and J gave up 2 bases; unmatched junction bases: 9. Germline values: CDR1 GTSNPN, CDR2 SVGIG (reference sequence). CDR3 bases: TGTGCCTGCAACATTCGACAGGGGGCAAACTATGGCTACACCTTC. The encoded protein is CACNIRQGANYGYTF.